This T cell receptor beta chain was retrieved from a study of technical replicates of blood from a few donors. The method was immunoSEQ multiplex PCR; TCRdb's version includes in-frame clones alone and lacks a portion of them. The sample has about 62,000 clones, around nine tenths seen once. Germline V gene sequence: CDR1 SQVTM, CDR2 ANQGSEA. This CDR3 comprises 15 residues. Trimming stripped 0 bases from V and 4 bases from J, with 12 bases between. V and J are TRBV29-1 and TRBJ2-2; D is possibly TRBD2 (7 bases). This TCR was sampled from a human donor in good health. Some clones in this sample may be carry-over from other donors' samples. Sequenced: PBMCs. The CDR3 loop reads CSVEEGGGLTGELFF. Here the CDR3 DNA reads TGCAGCGTTGAAGAAGGGGGGGGCCTCACCGGGGAGCTGTTTTTT.